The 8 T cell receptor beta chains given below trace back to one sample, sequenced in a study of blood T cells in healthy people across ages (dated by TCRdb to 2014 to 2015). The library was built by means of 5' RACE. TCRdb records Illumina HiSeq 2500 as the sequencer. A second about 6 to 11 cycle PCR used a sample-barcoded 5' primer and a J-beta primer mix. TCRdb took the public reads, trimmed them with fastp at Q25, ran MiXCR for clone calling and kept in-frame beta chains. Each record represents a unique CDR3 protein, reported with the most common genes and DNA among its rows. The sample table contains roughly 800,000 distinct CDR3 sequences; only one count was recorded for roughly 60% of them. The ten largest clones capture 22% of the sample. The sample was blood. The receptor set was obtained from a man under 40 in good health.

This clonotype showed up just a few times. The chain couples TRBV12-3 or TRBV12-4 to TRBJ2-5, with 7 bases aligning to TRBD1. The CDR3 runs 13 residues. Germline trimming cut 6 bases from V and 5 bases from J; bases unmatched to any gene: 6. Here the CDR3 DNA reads TGTGCCAGCAGCCGAGACAGGGATGAGACCCAGTACTTC. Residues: CASSRDRDETQYF.

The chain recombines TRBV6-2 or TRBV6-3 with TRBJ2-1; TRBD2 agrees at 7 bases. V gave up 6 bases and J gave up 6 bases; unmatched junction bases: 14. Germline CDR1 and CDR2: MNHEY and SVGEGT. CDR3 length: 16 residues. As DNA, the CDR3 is TGTGCCAGCAGAATGGGACTACAGGCTGGGGGCAATGAGCAGTTCTTC. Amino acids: CASRMGLQAGGNEQFF.

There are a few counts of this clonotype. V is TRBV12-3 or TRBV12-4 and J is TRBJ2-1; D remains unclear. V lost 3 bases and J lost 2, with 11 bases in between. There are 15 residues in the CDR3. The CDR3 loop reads CASSFGLPTYNEQFF. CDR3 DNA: TGTGCCAGCAGTTTTGGTCTTCCTACCTACAATGAGCAGTTCTTC.

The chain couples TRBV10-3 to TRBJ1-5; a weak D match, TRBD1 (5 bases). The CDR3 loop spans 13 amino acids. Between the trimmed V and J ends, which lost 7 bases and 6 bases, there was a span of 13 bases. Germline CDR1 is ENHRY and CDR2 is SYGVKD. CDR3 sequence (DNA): TGTGCCATCAAAGGCCCAGGGTCTCAGCCCCAGCATTTT. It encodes CAIKGPGSQPQHF.

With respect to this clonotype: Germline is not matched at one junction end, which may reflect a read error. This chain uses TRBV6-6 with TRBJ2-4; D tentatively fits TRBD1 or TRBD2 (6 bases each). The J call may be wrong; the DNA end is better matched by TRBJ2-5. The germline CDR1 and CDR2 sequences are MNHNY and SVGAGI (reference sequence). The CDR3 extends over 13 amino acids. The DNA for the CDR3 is TGTGCCACGATAGGGGGGCGGCAAGGGACCCAGTACTTC. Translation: CATIGGRQGTQYF.

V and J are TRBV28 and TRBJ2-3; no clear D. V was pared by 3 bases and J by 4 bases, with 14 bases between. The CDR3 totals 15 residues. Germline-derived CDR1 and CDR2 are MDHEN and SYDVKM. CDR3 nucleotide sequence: TGTGCCAGCAGTTTCGTACCTCCCGGCCCAGATACGCAGTATTTT. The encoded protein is CASSFVPPGPDTQYF.

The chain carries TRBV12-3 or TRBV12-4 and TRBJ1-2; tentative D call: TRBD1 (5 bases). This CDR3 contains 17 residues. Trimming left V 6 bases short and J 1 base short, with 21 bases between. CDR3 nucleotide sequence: TGTGCCAGCAGACGCAGGGCCGCGGATGATCTTAACTATGGCTACACCTTC. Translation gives CASRRRAADDLNYGYTF.

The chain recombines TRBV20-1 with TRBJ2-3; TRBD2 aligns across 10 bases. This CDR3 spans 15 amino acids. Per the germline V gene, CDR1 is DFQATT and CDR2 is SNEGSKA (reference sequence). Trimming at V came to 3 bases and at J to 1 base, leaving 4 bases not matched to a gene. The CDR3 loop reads CSASIGTSGTDTQYF. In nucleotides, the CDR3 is TGCAGTGCTAGTATAGGGACTAGCGGCACAGATACGCAGTATTTT.